These T cell receptor beta chains were read from a single sample in a study of T-cell memory formation after mild COVID-19. TCRdb independently ran MiXCR on the 5' RACE reads; one entry per CDR3 protein. The sample records around 200,000 distinct CDR3 sequences, about 11% being singletons. The sequenced sample consisted of PBMCs or a T cell subset sorted from them (not recorded which). The source of these receptors is a young man who had mild COVID-19 (a few samples of this study predate the infection). Cell type and time point are not known. Each CDR3 is given with its conserved first and last residue. The D gene is left open where the match is weak. The size field is filled for only some rows; it gives once, few, many or a size class.

cdr3_length	clone_size	j_call	d_call	v_call	cdr3_nt	cdr3_aa
15	few	TRBJ2-1	TRBD2	TRBV28	TGTGCCAGCAGCCCCGGGGGGGCGGGCTACAATGAGCAGTTCTTC	CASSPGGAGYNEQFF
14	few	TRBJ1-1	.	TRBV5-1	TGCGCCAGCAGCTTCACGGGAACGGACACTGAAGCTTTCTTT	CASSFTGTDTEAFF
14	few	TRBJ2-5	TRBD1	TRBV29-1	TGCAGCGTTTGGGGAAAGGACAGGGCAGAGACCCAGTACTTC	CSVWGKDRAETQYF
15	.	TRBJ2-5	TRBD2	TRBV7-2	TGTGCCAGCAGCTCCCGAGCGGGGGTAGGAGAGACCCAGTACTTC	CASSSRAGVGETQYF
19	few	TRBJ2-2	TRBD2	TRBV11-2	TGTGCCAGCAGCTTGGGACGGATCACCCTAGCGGGGGGTACCGGGGAGCTGTTTTTT	CASSLGRITLAGGTGELFF
14	few	TRBJ2-4	.	TRBV12-3/TRBV12-4	TGTGCCAGCAGCCCTAGGGGGGCCAAAAACATTCAGTACTTC	CASSPRGAKNIQYF
15	.	TRBJ1-1	TRBD1	TRBV5-1	TGCGCCAGCAGCTTGCGGGACAGGGGGAGAACTGAAGCTTTCTTT	CASSLRDRGRTEAFF
15	.	TRBJ2-2	.	TRBV28	TGTGCCAGCAGTTTAACCCAGGGGAACACCGGGGAGCTGTTTTTT	CASSLTQGNTGELFF
15	.	TRBJ2-1	.	TRBV20-1	TGCAGTGCCCGGGCCTTGCGGGGAGACTACAATGAGCAGTTCTTC	CSARALRGDYNEQFF
16	few	TRBJ2-4	TRBD1	TRBV4-3	TGCGCCAGCAGCCTAAGGCAAGCGGACAGGGGGAACATTCAGTACTTC	CASSLRQADRGNIQYF
13	many	TRBJ2-2	TRBD1	TRBV18	TGTGCCGGACAGGGAACGAACACCGGGGAGCTGTTTTTT	CAGQGTNTGELFF
16	few	TRBJ2-1	TRBD2	TRBV7-2	TGTGCCAGCAGCTTAGCGTCTCTAGCGGGGGTCAATGAGCAGTTCTTC	CASSLASLAGVNEQFF
14	.	TRBJ2-5	.	TRBV5-6	TGTGCCAGCAGCTTGGTGGGACTCCCCGAACGCCAGTACTTC	CASSLVGLPERQYF
14	many	TRBJ2-7	TRBD1	TRBV5-1	TGCGCCAGCAGCCCCGGACAGGGGGCGGGAGAGCAGTACTTC	CASSPGQGAGEQYF
15	few	TRBJ1-2	TRBD1	TRBV6-5	TGTGCCAGCAGTTGGGGACAGGGGGGAGACTATGGCTACACCTTC	CASSWGQGGDYGYTF
11	few	TRBJ2-3	.	TRBV29-1	TGCAGCGTCGCCAGGGGCGGTACGCAGTATTTT	CSVARGGTQYF
11	few	TRBJ2-7	.	TRBV9	TGTGCCAGCGGAAGGGGTTATGAGCAGTACTTC	CASGRGYEQYF
14	.	TRBJ2-4	.	TRBV2	TGTGCCAGCAGTGCCTGGGGGGCCAAAAACATTCAGTACTTC	CASSAWGAKNIQYF
14	.	TRBJ2-5	.	TRBV7-2	TGTGCCAGCAGCTTAGGACGATTGCCAGAGACCCAGTACTTC	CASSLGRLPETQYF
16	few	TRBJ1-3	.	TRBV5-1	TGCGTCAGCAGCGATCAGCCGGACATCTCTGGAAACACCATATATTTT	CVSSDQPDISGNTIYF
14	few	TRBJ2-6	.	TRBV7-2	TGTGCCAGCACCCCCGGGGCTGGGGCCAACGTCCTGACTTTC	CASTPGAGANVLTF
15	.	TRBJ1-4	.	TRBV11-3	.	CASSLDRVTMKNCFF
15	.	TRBJ1-1	TRBD1	TRBV7-8	TGTGCCAGCAGCGACCCGTACAGGGGGAACACTGAAGCTTTCTTT	CASSDPYRGNTEAFF
13	few	TRBJ2-7	.	TRBV7-7	TGTGCCAGCAGCTTTGGGGTTTCCTACGAGCAGTACTTC	CASSFGVSYEQYF
15	many	TRBJ1-5	TRBD1	TRBV20-1	TGCAGTGCTAGAGAAAGGGACAGGTTCAATCAGCCCCAGCATTTT	CSARERDRFNQPQHF
15	once	TRBJ1-4	TRBD1	TRBV7-6	TGTGCCAGCAGCCCTGGGACAGGGGCAAACGAAAAACTGTTTTTT	CASSPGTGANEKLFF
18	many	TRBJ2-6	TRBD1	TRBV6-5	TGTGCCAGCAGTTACTCGGGACAGCCCTTCTCTGGGGCCAACGTCCTGACTTTC	CASSYSGQPFSGANVLTF
15	.	TRBJ1-2	.	TRBV24-1	TGTGCCACCAGTGATTGGGCTTCAACGGGCTATGGCTACACCTTC	CATSDWASTGYGYTF
13	.	TRBJ1-5	.	TRBV3-1	TGTGCCAGCAGCCAACGGTGGACGGAGCCCCAGCATTTT	CASSQRWTEPQHF
15	.	TRBJ2-3	TRBD2	TRBV11-1	TGTGCCAGCAGACTTACGGGACTAGTCGCAGATACGCAGTATTTT	CASRLTGLVADTQYF
16	.	TRBJ1-1	.	TRBV10-3	TGTGCCATCAGTGATGACGCGCTGAAAGGGAACACTGAAGCTTTCTTT	CAISDDALKGNTEAFF
15	.	TRBJ1-2	.	TRBV19	TGTGCCAGTAGTATCTACAGTGACCTTAACTATGGCTACACCTTC	CASSIYSDLNYGYTF
14	many	TRBJ1-6	.	TRBV4-3	TGCGCCAGCAGCCAAGAGGACTATAATTCACCCCTCCACTTT	CASSQEDYNSPLHF
14	.	TRBJ1-5	.	TRBV20-1	TGCAGTGCTAGAGATCAACTCGCGATGGGGCCCCAGCATTTT	CSARDQLAMGPQHF
13	few	TRBJ1-1	.	TRBV6-5	TGTGCCAGCAGCGACAGGAGAGACACTGAAGCTTTCTTT	CASSDRRDTEAFF
15	.	TRBJ2-3	.	TRBV3-1	TGTGCCAGCAGCCATTGGGTACTAGACACAGATACGCAGTATTTT	CASSHWVLDTDTQYF
17	few	TRBJ2-1	.	TRBV7-3	TGTGCCAGCAGCCCAAACCTGGGACAAAGGGCCCCCAATGAGCAGTTCTTC	CASSPNLGQRAPNEQFF
17	.	TRBJ2-2	.	TRBV7-2	TGTGCCAGCAGCGAGAACTCACCGGGAGCGGGCACCGGGGAGCTGTTTTTT	CASSENSPGAGTGELFF
14	.	TRBJ1-2	.	TRBV10-3	TGTGCCATCAGGGGCATACGATCTAACTATGGCTACACCTTC	CAIRGIRSNYGYTF
14	.	TRBJ2-3	.	TRBV7-9	TGTGCCAGCAGCGCCCCAAGGTGGAGGGATACGCAGTATTTT	CASSAPRWRDTQYF